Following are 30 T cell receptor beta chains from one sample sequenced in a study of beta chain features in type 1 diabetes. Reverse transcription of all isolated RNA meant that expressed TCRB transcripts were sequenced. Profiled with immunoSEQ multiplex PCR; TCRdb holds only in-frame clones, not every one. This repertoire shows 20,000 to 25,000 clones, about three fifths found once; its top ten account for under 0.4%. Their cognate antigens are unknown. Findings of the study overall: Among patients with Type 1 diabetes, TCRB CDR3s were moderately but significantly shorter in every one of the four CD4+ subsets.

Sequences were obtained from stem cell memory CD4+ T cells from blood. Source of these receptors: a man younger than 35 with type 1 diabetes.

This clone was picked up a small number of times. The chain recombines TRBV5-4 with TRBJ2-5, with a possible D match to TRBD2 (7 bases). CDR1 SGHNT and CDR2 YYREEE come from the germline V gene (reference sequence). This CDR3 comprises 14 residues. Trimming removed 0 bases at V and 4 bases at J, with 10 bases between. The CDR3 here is CASSLAGGRETQYF. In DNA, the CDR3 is TGTGCCAGCAGCTTGGCGGGGGGCAGAGAGACCCAGTACTTC.

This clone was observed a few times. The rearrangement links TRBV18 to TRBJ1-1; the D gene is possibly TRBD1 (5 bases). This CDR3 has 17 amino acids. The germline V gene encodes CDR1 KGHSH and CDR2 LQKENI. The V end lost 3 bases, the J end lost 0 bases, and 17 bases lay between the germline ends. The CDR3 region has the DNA TGTGCCAGCTCACCCCGGGACTCGAGGTACATGAACACTGAAGCTTTCTTT. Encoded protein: CASSPRDSRYMNTEAFF.

CDR3 protein: CAISGGGTSGTADTQYF. The CDR3 nucleotides read TGTGCCATCAGTGGGGGGGGGACTAGCGGGACGGCAGATACGCAGTATTTT. This chain uses TRBV10-3 with TRBJ2-3; 13 nucleotides align to TRBD2. The CDR3 spans 17 residues. Germline CDR1 is ENHRY and CDR2 is SYGVKD. J lost 4 bases, V lost 4 bases, and 8 bases had no gene match.

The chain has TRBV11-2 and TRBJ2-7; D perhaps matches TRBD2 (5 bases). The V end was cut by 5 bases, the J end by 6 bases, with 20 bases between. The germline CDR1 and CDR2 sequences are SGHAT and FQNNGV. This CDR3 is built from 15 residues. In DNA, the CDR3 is TGTGCCAGCAGCCTACACCCAACCGGGGAAGGCGAGCAGTACTTC. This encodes CASSLHPTGEGEQYF.

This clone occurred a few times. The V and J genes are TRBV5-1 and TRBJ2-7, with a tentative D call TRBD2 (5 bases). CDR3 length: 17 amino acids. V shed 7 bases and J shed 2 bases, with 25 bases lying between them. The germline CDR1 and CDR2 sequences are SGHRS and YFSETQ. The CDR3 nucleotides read TGCGCCAGCCGTCTCACACTAGACTACCCTGGGGCCTACGAGCAGTACTTC. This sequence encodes CASRLTLDYPGAYEQYF.

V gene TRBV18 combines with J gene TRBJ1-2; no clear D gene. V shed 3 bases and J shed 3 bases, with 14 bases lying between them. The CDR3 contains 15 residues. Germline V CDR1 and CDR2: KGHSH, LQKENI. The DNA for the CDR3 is TGTGCCAGCTCACCCGGGTCCCTAGTGGACTATGGCTACACCTTC. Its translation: CASSPGSLVDYGYTF.

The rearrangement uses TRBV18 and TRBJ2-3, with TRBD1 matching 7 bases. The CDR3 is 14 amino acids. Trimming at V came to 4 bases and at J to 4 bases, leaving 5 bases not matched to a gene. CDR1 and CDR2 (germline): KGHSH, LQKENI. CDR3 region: CASSRTGAADTQYF. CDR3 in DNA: TGTGCCAGCTCACGCACAGGGGCCGCAGATACGCAGTATTTT. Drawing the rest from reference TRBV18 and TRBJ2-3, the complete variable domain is NAGVMQNPRHLVRRRGQEARLRCSPMKGHSHVYWYRQLPEEGLKFMVYLQKENIIDESGMPKERFSAEFPKEGPSILRIQQVVRGDSAAYFCASSRTGAADTQYFGPGTRLTVL.

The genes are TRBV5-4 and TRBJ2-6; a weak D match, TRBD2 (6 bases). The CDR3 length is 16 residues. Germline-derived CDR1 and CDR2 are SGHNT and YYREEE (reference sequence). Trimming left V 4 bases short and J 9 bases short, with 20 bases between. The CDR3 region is CASSLGRDLRGNVLTF. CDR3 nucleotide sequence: TGTGCCAGCAGCCTAGGGCGGGACCTCCGTGGCAACGTCCTGACTTTC.

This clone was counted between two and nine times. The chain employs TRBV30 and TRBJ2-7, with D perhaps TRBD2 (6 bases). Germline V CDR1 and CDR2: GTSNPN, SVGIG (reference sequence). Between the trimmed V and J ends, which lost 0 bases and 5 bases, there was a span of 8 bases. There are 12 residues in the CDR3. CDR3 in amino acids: CAWSVGRNEQYF. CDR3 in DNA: TGTGCCTGGAGTGTAGGGAGGAACGAGCAGTACTTC.

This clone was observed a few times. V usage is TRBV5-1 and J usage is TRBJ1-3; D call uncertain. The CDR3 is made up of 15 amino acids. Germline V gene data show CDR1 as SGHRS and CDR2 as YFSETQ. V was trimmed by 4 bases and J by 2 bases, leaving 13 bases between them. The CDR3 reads CASSPRSAAGNTIYF. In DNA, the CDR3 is TGCGCCAGCAGCCCGAGAAGCGCGGCTGGAAACACCATATATTTT.

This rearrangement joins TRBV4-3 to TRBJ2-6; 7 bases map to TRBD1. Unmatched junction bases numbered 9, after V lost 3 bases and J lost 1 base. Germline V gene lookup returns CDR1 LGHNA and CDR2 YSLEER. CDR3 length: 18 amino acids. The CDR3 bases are TGCGCCAGCAGCCAGGATCGCTACAGGGGATCTGGGGCCAACGTCCTGACTTTC. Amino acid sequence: CASSQDRYRGSGANVLTF.

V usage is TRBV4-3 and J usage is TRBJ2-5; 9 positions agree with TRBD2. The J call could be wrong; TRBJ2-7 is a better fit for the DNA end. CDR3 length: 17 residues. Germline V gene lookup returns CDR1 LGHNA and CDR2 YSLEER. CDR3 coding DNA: TGCGCCAGCAGCCAAGATTTGAAGCGGGGGGCCTCCTACGAGCAGTACTTC. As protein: CASSQDLKRGASYEQYF.

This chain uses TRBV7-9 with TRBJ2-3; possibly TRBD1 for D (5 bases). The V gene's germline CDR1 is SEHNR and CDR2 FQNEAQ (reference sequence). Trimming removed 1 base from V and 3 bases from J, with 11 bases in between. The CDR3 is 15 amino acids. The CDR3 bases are TGTGCCAGCAGCTTAGACCAGGGAAGAACAGATACGCAGTATTTT. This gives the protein CASSLDQGRTDTQYF.

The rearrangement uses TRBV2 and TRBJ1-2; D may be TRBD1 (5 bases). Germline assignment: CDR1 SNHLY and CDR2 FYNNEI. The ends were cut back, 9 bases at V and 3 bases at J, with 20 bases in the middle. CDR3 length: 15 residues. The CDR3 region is CASSPTWDSDYGYTF. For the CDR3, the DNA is TGTGCCAGTAGCCCGACCTGGGACTCCGACTATGGCTACACCTTC.

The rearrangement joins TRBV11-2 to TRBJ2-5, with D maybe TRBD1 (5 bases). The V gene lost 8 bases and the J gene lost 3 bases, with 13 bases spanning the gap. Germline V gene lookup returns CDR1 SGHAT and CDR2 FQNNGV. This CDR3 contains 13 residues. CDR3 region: CASLRVREETQYF. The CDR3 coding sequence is TGTGCCAGCCTCAGGGTCCGTGAAGAGACCCAGTACTTC.

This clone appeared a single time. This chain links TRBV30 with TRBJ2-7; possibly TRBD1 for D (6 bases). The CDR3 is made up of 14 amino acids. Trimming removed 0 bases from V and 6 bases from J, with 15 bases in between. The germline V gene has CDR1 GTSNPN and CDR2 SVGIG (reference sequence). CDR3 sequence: CAWSVLGHNPEQYF. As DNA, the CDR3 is TGTGCCTGGAGTGTTTTGGGACATAACCCCGAGCAGTACTTC.

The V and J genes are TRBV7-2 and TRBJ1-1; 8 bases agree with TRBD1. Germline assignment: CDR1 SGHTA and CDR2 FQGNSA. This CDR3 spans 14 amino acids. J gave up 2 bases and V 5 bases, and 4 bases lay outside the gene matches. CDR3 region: CASSAGQGNTEAFF. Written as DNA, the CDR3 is TGTGCCAGCAGCGCCGGACAGGGAAACACTGAAGCTTTCTTT.

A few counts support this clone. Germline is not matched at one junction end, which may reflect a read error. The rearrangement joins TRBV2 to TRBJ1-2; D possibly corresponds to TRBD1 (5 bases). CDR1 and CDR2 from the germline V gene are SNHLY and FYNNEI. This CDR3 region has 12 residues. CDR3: CASTEGHLRCAF. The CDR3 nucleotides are TGTGCCAGCACCGAAGGACACCTAAGGTGCGCCTTC.

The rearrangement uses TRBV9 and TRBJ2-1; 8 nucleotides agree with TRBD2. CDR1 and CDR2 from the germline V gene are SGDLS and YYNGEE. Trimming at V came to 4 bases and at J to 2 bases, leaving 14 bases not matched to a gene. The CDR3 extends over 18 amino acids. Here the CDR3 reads CASSSRERGISPYNEQFF. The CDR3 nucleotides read TGTGCCAGCAGCTCCCGAGAGCGGGGGATAAGCCCCTACAATGAGCAGTTCTTC.

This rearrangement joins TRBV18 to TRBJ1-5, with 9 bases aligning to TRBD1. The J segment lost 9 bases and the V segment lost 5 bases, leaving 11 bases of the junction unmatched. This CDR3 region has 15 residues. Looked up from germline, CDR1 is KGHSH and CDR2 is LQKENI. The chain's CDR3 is CASSSQGAPGGPQHF. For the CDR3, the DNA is TGTGCCAGCTCATCACAGGGGGCGCCAGGGGGGCCCCAGCATTTT.

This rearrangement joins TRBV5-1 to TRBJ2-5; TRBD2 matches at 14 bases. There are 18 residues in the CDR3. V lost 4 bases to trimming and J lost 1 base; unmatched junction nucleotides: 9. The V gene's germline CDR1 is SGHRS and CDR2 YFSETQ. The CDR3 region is CASSQGTSGGRGQETQYF. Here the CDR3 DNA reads TGCGCCAGCAGCCAAGGGACTAGCGGGGGCCGGGGCCAAGAGACCCAGTACTTC. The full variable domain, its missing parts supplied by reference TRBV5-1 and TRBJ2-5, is KAGVTQTPRYLIKTRGQQVTLSCSPISGHRSVSWYQQTPGQGLQFLFEYFSETQRNKGNFPGRFSGRQFSNSRSEMNVSTLELGDSALYLCASSQGTSGGRGQETQYFGPGTRLLVL.

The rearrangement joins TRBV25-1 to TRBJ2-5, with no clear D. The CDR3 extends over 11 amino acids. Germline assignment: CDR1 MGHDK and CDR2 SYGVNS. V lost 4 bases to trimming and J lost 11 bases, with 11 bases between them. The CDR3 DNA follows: TGTGCCAGCAGTGGCGGCCGGTTGCAGTACTTC. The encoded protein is CASSGGRLQYF.

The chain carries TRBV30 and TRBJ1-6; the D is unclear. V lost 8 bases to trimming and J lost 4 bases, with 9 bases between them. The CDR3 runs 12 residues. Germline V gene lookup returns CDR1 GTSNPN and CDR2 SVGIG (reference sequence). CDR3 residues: CAAGLYNSPLHF. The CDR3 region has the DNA TGTGCCGCAGGCCTTTATAATTCACCCCTCCACTTT.

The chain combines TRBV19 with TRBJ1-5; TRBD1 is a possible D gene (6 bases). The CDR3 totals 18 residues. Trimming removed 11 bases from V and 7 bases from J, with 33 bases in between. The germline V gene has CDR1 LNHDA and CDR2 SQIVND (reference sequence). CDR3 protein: CASAKYTGRKAGQQPQHF. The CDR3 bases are TGTGCCTCCGCAAAATACACAGGGCGAAAGGCTGGACAGCAGCCCCAGCATTTT.

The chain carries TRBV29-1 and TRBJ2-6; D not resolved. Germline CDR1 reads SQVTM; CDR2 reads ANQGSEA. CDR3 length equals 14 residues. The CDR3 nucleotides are TGCAGTGCCCTGATCAGCTCTGGGGCCAACGTCCTGACTTTC. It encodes CSALISSGANVLTF.

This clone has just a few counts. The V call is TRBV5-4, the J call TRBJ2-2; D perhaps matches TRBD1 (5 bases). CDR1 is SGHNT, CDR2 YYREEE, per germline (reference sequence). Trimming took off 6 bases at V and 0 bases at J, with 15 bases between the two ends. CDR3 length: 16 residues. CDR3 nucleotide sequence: TGTGCCAGCAACAAAGGGGCCGTGGCGAACACCGGGGAGCTGTTTTTT. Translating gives CASNKGAVANTGELFF.

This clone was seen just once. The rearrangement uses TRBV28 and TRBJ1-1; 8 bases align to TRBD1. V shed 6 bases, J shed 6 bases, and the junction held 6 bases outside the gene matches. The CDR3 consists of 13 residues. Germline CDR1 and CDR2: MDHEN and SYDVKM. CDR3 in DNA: TGTGCCAGCAGCCAGGGGGCGCCGGCTGAAGCTTTCTTT. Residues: CASSQGAPAEAFF.

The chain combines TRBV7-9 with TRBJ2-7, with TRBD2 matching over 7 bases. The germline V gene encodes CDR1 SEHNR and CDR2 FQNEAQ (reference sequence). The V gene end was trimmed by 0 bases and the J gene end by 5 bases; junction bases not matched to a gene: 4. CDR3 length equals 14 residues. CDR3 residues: CASSLAGRENEQYF. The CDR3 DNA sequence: TGTGCCAGCAGCTTAGCGGGGCGGGAGAACGAGCAGTACTTC.

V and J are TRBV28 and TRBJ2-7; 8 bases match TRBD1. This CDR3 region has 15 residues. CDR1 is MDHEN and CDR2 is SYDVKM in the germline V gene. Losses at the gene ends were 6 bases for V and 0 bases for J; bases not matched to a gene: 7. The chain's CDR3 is CASSRTGTGSYEQYF. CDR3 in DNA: TGTGCCAGCAGCCGGACCGGGACAGGCTCCTACGAGCAGTACTTC.

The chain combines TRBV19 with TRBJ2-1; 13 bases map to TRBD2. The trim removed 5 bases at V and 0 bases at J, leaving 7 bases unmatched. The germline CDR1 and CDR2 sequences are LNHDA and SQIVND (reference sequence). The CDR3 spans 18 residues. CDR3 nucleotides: TGTGCCAGTAGTCAACTAGCGGGAGGGTTAAGCTCCTACAATGAGCAGTTCTTC. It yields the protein CASSQLAGGLSSYNEQFF. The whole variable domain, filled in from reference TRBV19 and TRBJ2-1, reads DGGITQSPKYLFRKEGQNVTLSCEQNLNHDAMYWYRQDPGQGLRLIYYSQIVNDFQKGDIAEGYSVSREKKESFPLTVTSAQKNPTAFYLCASSQLAGGLSSYNEQFFGPGTRLTVL.